This passage covers 20 T cell receptor beta chains from one sample sequenced in a study of early T cells in non-severe SARS-CoV-2 infection. One entry per CDR3 protein results from TCRdb running MiXCR on the 5' RACE reads. The sample has 80,000 to 95,000 distinct CDR3 sequences, around 17% seen once. The sample in question was whole blood, obtained at baseline. The receptors originated from an adult who was a healthcare worker with PCR-confirmed SARS-CoV-2 infection or an uninfected control (not recorded which).

This clonotype was observed a handful of times. The V gene is TRBV11-2, the J gene TRBJ1-3; D not resolved. Trimming pared 2 bases from V and 0 bases from J, leaving 8 bases between. The CDR3 is made up of 15 amino acids. Germline V gene data show CDR1 as SGHAT and CDR2 as FQNNGV. DNA for the CDR3: TGTGCCAGCAGCTTAAGGCCGCTCTCTGGAAACACCATATATTTT. Translating gives CASSLRPLSGNTIYF.

This clonotype was detected many times. V gene TRBV6-2 or TRBV6-3 combines with J gene TRBJ2-1; D remains unclear. Germline-derived CDR1 and CDR2 are MNHEY and SVGEGT. This CDR3 is built from 17 residues. V was trimmed by 2 bases and J by 9 bases, leaving 23 bases between them. The DNA for the CDR3 is TGTGCCAGCAGTTACACCCGGACGAACATCATCGGCACTGAGCAGTTCTTC. It yields the protein CASSYTRTNIIGTEQFF.

This clonotype was detected only a few times. The CDR3 nucleotides read TGTGCCAGCAGCTGGGAGACGGGGAACACTGAAGCTTTCTTT. This codes for CASSWETGNTEAFF. This chain joins TRBV5-4 and TRBJ1-1; D uncertain. Trimming took 3 bases from V and 1 from J, leaving 10 bases between them. The CDR3 loop spans 14 amino acids. Germline lookup yields CDR1 SGHNT and CDR2 YYREEE (reference sequence).

This clonotype appeared a few times. The chain links TRBV6-5 to TRBJ1-6; no clear D gene. V gave up 6 bases and J gave up 10 bases, with 16 bases separating them. Germline V CDR1 and CDR2: MNHEY, SVGAGI. The CDR3 is 14 amino acids. This CDR3 reads CASSRWTEGSPLHF. CDR3 coding DNA: TGTGCCAGCAGCCGCTGGACGGAAGGATCACCCCTCCACTTT.

V is TRBV19 and J is TRBJ2-6, with D uncertain. Germline V CDR1 and CDR2: LNHDA, SQIVND (reference sequence). Trimming shortened V by 3 bases and J by 2 bases, and 11 bases separated the two germline ends. There are 16 residues in the CDR3. The CDR3 sequence is CASSIPDGTGANVLTF. DNA of the CDR3: TGTGCCAGTAGTATCCCGGACGGTACTGGGGCCAACGTCCTGACTTTC. The whole variable domain, filled in from reference TRBV19 and TRBJ2-6, reads DGGITQSPKYLFRKEGQNVTLSCEQNLNHDAMYWYRQDPGQGLRLIYYSQIVNDFQKGDIAEGYSVSREKKESFPLTVTSAQKNPTAFYLCASSIPDGTGANVLTFGAGSRLTVL.

V and J are TRBV18 and TRBJ2-3; D perhaps matches TRBD2 (5 bases). There are 16 residues in the CDR3. CDR1 is KGHSH, CDR2 LQKENI, per germline. Deletions cut 2 bases from V and 5 bases from J, with 17 bases between. For the CDR3, the DNA is TGTGCCAGCTCACCAATGAGCGGCCAATGGTTAGATACGCAGTATTTT. This sequence encodes CASSPMSGQWLDTQYF.

The rearrangement joins TRBV4-3 to TRBJ2-3; the match to TRBD2 covers 9 bases. Per germline, CDR1 LGHNA and CDR2 YSLEER. Losses at the gene ends were 4 bases for V and 6 bases for J; bases not matched to a gene: 5. The CDR3 length is 14 residues. The CDR3 reads CASSLRLAADTQYF. DNA of the CDR3: TGCGCCAGCAGCCTGAGACTAGCGGCCGATACGCAGTATTTT.

The V gene is TRBV12-3 or TRBV12-4, the J gene TRBJ1-5; D remains unclear. Trimming shortened V by 6 bases and J by 5 bases, and 14 bases separated the two germline ends. There are 14 residues in the CDR3. CDR3 amino acids: CASSLTHLDQPQHF. The CDR3 nucleotides are TGTGCCAGCAGCCTGACACATCTAGATCAGCCCCAGCATTTT.

This chain links TRBV7-9 with TRBJ2-2; weak D call: TRBD1 (5 bases). Germline CDR1 reads SEHNR; CDR2 reads FQNEAQ (reference sequence). V was shortened by 6 bases and J by 6 bases, with 11 bases between the two germline ends. The CDR3 extends over 13 amino acids. The CDR3 nucleotides are TGTGCCAGCAGAGCTAGGGGCCCCGGGGAGCTGTTTTTT. Translating gives CASRARGPGELFF.

In this sample, this clonotype turned up a few times. The genes are TRBV9 and TRBJ2-1; D possibly matches TRBD1 or TRBD2 (5 bases each). Trimming cost V 0 bases and J 3 bases, with 7 bases left between them. The germline gives CDR1 SGDLS, CDR2 YYNGEE. CDR3 length equals 14 residues. This chain's CDR3 is CASSVGDHYNEQFF. The CDR3 bases are TGTGCCAGCAGCGTAGGGGACCACTACAATGAGCAGTTCTTC.

The chain couples TRBV28 to TRBJ2-2; 8 positions agree with TRBD2. The CDR3 has 20 residues. From germline, CDR1 is MDHEN and CDR2 SYDVKM. The V segment lost 3 bases and the J segment 1 base; nucleotides outside the gene matches: 16. In nucleotides, the CDR3 is TGTGCCAGCAGTTTTCCCCTAGGGCGGGAGGAACAATGGAACACCGGGGAGCTGTTTTTT. Protein sequence: CASSFPLGREEQWNTGELFF.

This rearrangement joins TRBV11-2 to TRBJ2-5; D not certain. Germline V gene data show CDR1 as SGHAT and CDR2 as FQNNGV. The CDR3 sequence is 14 residues long. The V end was cut by 2 bases, the J end by 6 bases, with 13 bases between. The CDR3 protein is CASSLLRTPKTQYF. DNA of the CDR3: TGTGCCAGCAGCTTACTTAGGACGCCCAAGACCCAGTACTTC.

V gene TRBV7-6 combines with J gene TRBJ2-5; 7 bases line up with TRBD2. Germline V CDR1 and CDR2: SGHVS, FNYEAQ. V trimming: 5 bases; J trimming: 5 bases; junction bases outside the gene matches: 8. The CDR3 is made up of 14 amino acids. The chain's CDR3 is CASSRGSRGETQYF. In DNA form, the CDR3 reads TGTGCCAGCAGCCGCGGGAGTCGTGGTGAGACCCAGTACTTC.

This clonotype has just a few counts. The rearrangement uses TRBV29-1 and TRBJ1-1, with D possibly TRBD1 on 5 matching bases. This CDR3 has 12 residues. V was shortened by 2 bases and J by 2 bases, with 6 bases between the two germline ends. The germline CDR1 and CDR2 sequences are SQVTM and ANQGSEA. The CDR3 coding sequence is TGCAGCGTTGAACAGGGTAACACTGAAGCTTTCTTT. It is translated as CSVEQGNTEAFF.

The genes are TRBV9 and TRBJ2-1; 9 nucleotides line up with TRBD2. J lost 0 bases, V lost 3 bases, and 4 bases had no gene match. The germline V gene encodes CDR1 SGDLS and CDR2 YYNGEE. The CDR3 length is 16 residues. The CDR3 DNA reads as TGTGCCAGCAGCGAACTAGCGGGTAGCTCCTACAATGAGCAGTTCTTC. Protein product: CASSELAGSSYNEQFF. Full variable domain (outside the CDR3, taken from reference TRBV9 and TRBJ2-1): DSGVTQTPKHLITATGQRVTLRCSPRSGDLSVYWYQQSLDQGLQFLIQYYNGEERAKGNILERFSAQQFPDLHSELNLSSLELGDSALYFCASSELAGSSYNEQFFGPGTRLTVL.

V usage is TRBV5-4 and J usage is TRBJ1-1; no firm D call. The V and J ends lost 1 base and 1 base respectively, with 8 bases between them. The CDR3 is 14 residues long. Germline loops: CDR1 SGHNT, CDR2 YYREEE (reference sequence). The CDR3 loop is CASSLRYGNTEAFF. In DNA form, the CDR3 reads TGTGCCAGCAGCTTGCGATATGGGAACACTGAAGCTTTCTTT.

This clonotype was seen a few times. At one end the junction does not follow the germline gene, possibly because of a read error. V usage is TRBV9 and J usage is TRBJ2-7, with TRBD2 matching over 8 bases. This CDR3 spans 15 amino acids. From germline, CDR1 is SGDLS and CDR2 YYNGEE. CDR3 in DNA: TGTGCCAGCAGCGCGGGACTAGACGGCTCCCACGAGCAGTACTTC. Its protein is CASSAGLDGSHEQYF.

This clonotype showed up just a few times. The chain links TRBV30 to TRBJ1-6; no clear D gene. Per germline, CDR1 GTSNPN and CDR2 SVGIG (reference sequence). The germline V and J ends were trimmed by 4 bases and 9 bases, with 7 bases remaining between them. This CDR3 region has 11 residues. Here the CDR3 DNA reads TGTGCCTGGACTTCGGGTTCACCCCTCCACTTT. Its translation is CAWTSGSPLHF. The full variable domain, completed using reference TRBV30 and TRBJ1-6, is SQTIHQWPATLVQPVGSPLSLECTVEGTSNPNLYWYRQAAGRGLQLLFYSVGIGQISSEVPQNLSASRPQDRQFILSSKKLLLSDSGFYLCAWTSGSPLHFGNGTRLTVT.

This chain uses TRBV4-1 with TRBJ2-7; 7 bases match TRBD1. Germline V gene lookup returns CDR1 MGHRA and CDR2 YSYEKL. The CDR3 has 15 residues. J gave up 7 bases and V 0 bases, and 9 bases lay outside the gene matches. The CDR3: CASSQEGQLVGEQYF. The CDR3 DNA reads TGCGCCAGCAGCCAAGAGGGACAGCTCGTTGGAGAGCAGTACTTC.

The rearrangement joins TRBV20-1 to TRBJ2-2; D gene unclear. Germline V gives CDR1 DFQATT, CDR2 SNEGSKA (reference sequence). The CDR3 is 13 amino acids. V lost 0 bases and J 6 bases, leaving 8 bases between the germline ends. In DNA form, the CDR3 reads TGCAGTGCTAGAGATCTCTCGTCCGGGGAGCTGTTTTTT. It encodes CSARDLSSGELFF.